This T cell receptor beta chain was found in a study of cytomegalovirus exposure and HLA in healthy donors. Whole-study results and caveats: Researchers counted approximately 160 TCR beta chains as cytomegalovirus-associated. It was reported that the classifier diagnosed cytomegalovirus status with high specificity and sensitivity in both the original and validation cohorts. Specificity for CMV antigens was confirmed in vitro for a few of the CMV-associated chains.

Germline CDR1 MNHNS, CDR2 SASEGT. V was cut by 8 bases and J by 0 bases, with 13 bases left in between. The CDR3 covers 14 residues. A note on this clone: Antigen: not known.

Separation from the approximately 690-subject first cohort characterized the roughly 110-subject validation cohort, to which the donors belonged. The repertoire was sequenced with immunoSEQ multiplex PCR; TCRdb's copy has only in-frame clones and lacks some. Of about 170,000 clones listed, around 92% are singletons. The chain joins TRBV6-1 to TRBJ1-2, with TRBD1 as a possible D gene (5 bases). The sequenced sample consisted of PBMCs. The origin of this receptor is a woman younger than 30 in good health and CMV-seropositive. Here the CDR3 reads CASVRVPSNYGYTF. CDR3 nucleotides: TGTGCCAGCGTCAGGGTCCCCTCTAACTATGGCTACACCTTC.